This T cell receptor beta chain came from a study of CD8 T cells in Susac syndrome. General study points: The TCR sequencing and HLA analysis in the study involved a relatively small number of individuals, as the study acknowledged.

This clonotype is a singleton in its sample. Its antigen is not known. Germline V CDR1 and CDR2: SQVTM, ANQGSEA. This CDR3 has 14 amino acids. V lost 6 bases, J lost 5 bases, and 19 bases lay in between. cDNA came from about 0.46 to 1 ug RNA primed by random hexamers. MiXCR, applied by TCRdb to the immunoSEQ multiplex PCR reads, yields one record per CDR3 protein. Of around 130,000 distinct CDR3 sequences listed, 94% are singletons. The rearrangement joins TRBV29-1 to TRBJ1-2; D possibly corresponds to TRBD1 (6 bases). Sequencing used CD4+ T cells from PBMCs. The sequence derives from a human donor in good health. The CDR3 loop reads CSVTPEGGLYGYTF. In DNA, the CDR3 is TGCAGCGTCACCCCAGAAGGGGGGCTGTATGGCTACACCTTC.